This passage covers 11 T cell receptor beta chains from one sample sequenced in a study of beta chain features in type 1 diabetes. Study findings and constraints: Shorter TCRB CDR3s, moderately but significantly so, were found in Type 1 diabetes patients in all four CD4+ subsets.

No antigen has been identified for these receptors. Sequencing targeted expressed TCRB transcripts, as all isolated RNA had been reverse transcribed. Clones were sequenced by immunoSEQ multiplex PCR, and TCRdb holds only the in-frame ones, with some missing. The sample holds some 160,000 clones, approximately 9% seen once. Sequencing was carried out using central memory CD4+ T cells from blood. The receptors originated from a woman younger than 30 with type 1 diabetes.

V gene TRBV7-9 combines with J gene TRBJ1-5; 8 bases fit TRBD1. Germline V CDR1 and CDR2: SEHNR, FQNEAQ (reference sequence). CDR3 length: 14 residues. J lost 5 bases, V lost 3 bases, and 3 bases had no gene match. CDR3 coding DNA: TGTGCCAGCAGCTTTTCGGACAGGGATCAGCCCCAGCATTTT. Protein product: CASSFSDRDQPQHF.

The chain employs TRBV12-5 and TRBJ2-1; 7 positions agree with TRBD2. Germline CDR1 is LGHNT and CDR2 is FRNRAP. The CDR3 runs to 12 residues. The V segment lost 10 bases and the J segment 7 bases; nucleotides outside the gene matches: 7. CDR3 loop: CAIGGEGNEQFF. The CDR3 nucleotides read TGTGCTATTGGCGGGGAGGGGAATGAGCAGTTCTTC.

This clone was detected only a few times. The chain is built from TRBV29-1 and TRBJ2-7; the match to TRBD1 covers 9 bases. Germline CDR1 and CDR2: SQVTM and ANQGSEA. Trimming at V came to 7 bases and at J to 6 bases, leaving 10 bases not matched to a gene. The CDR3 is 13 residues long. CDR3 protein: CSGRTGAVSEQYF. In DNA form, the CDR3 reads TGCAGCGGGAGGACAGGGGCGGTCTCCGAGCAGTACTTC.

The chain recombines TRBV18 with TRBJ2-5; TRBD2 might be the D (5 bases). CDR3 length equals 15 residues. The V gene lost 3 bases and the J gene lost 1 base, with 12 bases spanning the gap. CDR1 is KGHSH, CDR2 LQKENI, per germline. The CDR3 DNA reads TGTGCCAGCTCACCGACCGGGGTGGTCCAAGAGACCCAGTACTTC. Translating it yields CASSPTGVVQETQYF. Variable domain in full (rest from reference TRBV18 and TRBJ2-5): NAGVMQNPRHLVRRRGQEARLRCSPMKGHSHVYWYRQLPEEGLKFMVYLQKENIIDESGMPKERFSAEFPKEGPSILRIQQVVRGDSAAYFCASSPTGVVQETQYFGPGTRLLVL.

The chain recombines TRBV29-1 with TRBJ2-2, with a weak D call TRBD1 (5 bases). The CDR3 has 14 residues. The V gene's germline CDR1 is SQVTM and CDR2 ANQGSEA. V was shortened by 4 bases and J by 0 bases, with 9 bases between the two germline ends. The CDR3 sequence is CSVGRQTNTGELFF. The CDR3 DNA is TGCAGCGTTGGGAGACAGACGAACACCGGGGAGCTGTTTTTT.

The chain has TRBV7-9 and TRBJ2-1, with D uncertain. CDR3 length: 11 amino acids. CDR1 and CDR2 from the germline V gene are SEHNR and FQNEAQ (reference sequence). With 2 bases removed from V and 10 bases from J, the gap between germline ends came to 6 bases. The CDR3 bases are TGTGCCAGCAGCTTAACTTTAGAGCAGTTCTTC. Residues: CASSLTLEQFF.

CDR3 nucleotide sequence: TGCGCCAGCAGTCAATCGCTACCCTCCCAGCCCCAGCATTTT. This encodes CASSQSLPSQPQHF. The genes are TRBV23-1 and TRBJ1-5; D is uncertain. TRBV23-1 is reported as an ORF; its role is uncertain. The CDR3 is 14 amino acids. V gave up 0 bases and J gave up 7 bases, with 10 bases separating them.

This chain connects TRBV7-2 to TRBJ2-7, with D possibly matching TRBD2 (5 bases). Looked up from germline, CDR1 is SGHTA and CDR2 is FQGNSA. The CDR3 consists of 14 residues. The V end lost 6 bases, the J end lost 2 bases, and 14 bases lay between the germline ends. For the CDR3, the DNA is TGTGCCAGCAGAAAACCGGGGATAACCTACGAGCAGTACTTC. This sequence encodes CASRKPGITYEQYF.

In this sample, this clone turned up a few times. The chain recombines TRBV4-1 with TRBJ2-7; D remains ambiguous. V lost 4 bases, J lost 2 bases, and 15 bases lay in between. Germline CDR1 MGHRA, CDR2 YSYEKL. The CDR3 consists of 15 residues. CDR3 in DNA: TGCGCCAGCAGCCCCGTCCTGAGAAAACCCTACGAGCAGTACTTC. Translated: CASSPVLRKPYEQYF.

The chain is built from TRBV29-1 and TRBJ2-1, with a possible D match to TRBD2 (5 bases). CDR1 SQVTM and CDR2 ANQGSEA come from the germline V gene. This CDR3 has 13 amino acids. Trimming pared 7 bases from V and 2 bases from J, leaving 12 bases between. CDR3 sequence reads: CSAVGVAYNEQFF. CDR3 in DNA: TGCAGCGCGGTCGGGGTTGCCTACAATGAGCAGTTCTTC.

This sequence joins TRBV9 and TRBJ1-2, with D perhaps matching TRBD1 (5 bases). CDR3 length equals 13 residues. Germline loops: CDR1 SGDLS, CDR2 YYNGEE. The ends were cut back, 0 bases at V and 4 bases at J, with 7 bases in the middle. CDR3 bases: TGTGCCAGCAGCGTAGGGGGGGGCTATGGCTACACCTTC. Its translation is CASSVGGGYGYTF.